This T cell receptor (beta chain) came from a study of blood T cell repertoires in COVID-19. Produced via immunoSEQ multiplex PCR; TCRdb's table is partial and in-frame only. In the table there are around 230,000 clones, roughly 90% of which are singletons. The sample comprised PBMCs or T cells enriched from blood (not recorded which). The receptor's source is a woman aged 40 to 50 with acute COVID-19.

The CDR3 DNA follows: TGCGCCAGCAGTGAGTCTGGACTAGCGGGGGGGTACAATGAGCAGTTCTTC. Amino acids: CASSESGLAGGYNEQFF. The chain links TRBV10-1 to TRBJ2-1; the match to TRBD2 covers 15 bases. The CDR3 loop spans 17 amino acids. Losses at the gene ends were 0 bases for V and 4 bases for J; bases not matched to a gene: 1. Germline V gene sequence: CDR1 WNHNN, CDR2 SYGVQD (reference sequence).